This T cell receptor beta chain appears in the sequencing data of a study of circulating CD8 cells and anti-PD-1 response in melanoma. From live CD3+CD8+TCRalphabeta+ cells, four PD-1 and/or TIGIT subsets were sorted. Using around 14 ng of total RNA, TCR libraries were made with the QIAseq Immune Repertoire TCR panel. TCRdb re-analysed the reads in MiXCR, keeping a single row per CDR3 protein. Of over a thousand distinct CDR3 sequences in the sample, about 6.5% were seen once. The CDR3 consists of 13 residues. Trimming pared 3 bases from V and 6 bases from J, leaving 11 bases between. Germline V gives CDR1 LNHDA, CDR2 SQIVND (reference sequence). This clonotype has more than one count but fewer than ten.

This receptor was identified in a human donor with melanoma. The chain is built from TRBV19 and TRBJ1-1; D gene unclear. Specimen: CD8+ T cells from PBMCs, collected at baseline or after one month of anti-PD-1 therapy (not recorded which). CDR3 loop: CASSIFDGPEAFF. CDR3 sequence (DNA): TGTGCCAGTAGTATCTTCGACGGGCCTGAAGCTTTCTTT.